This entry lists 12 T cell receptor beta chains sequenced from one sample in a study of identical twins. TCRdb itself ran the 5' RACE reads through MiXCR, one entry per CDR3 protein. In the table there are about 890,000 distinct CDR3 sequences, 9% to 15% of which are singletons. These data also featured in a second study, about yellow fever vaccine responses in identical twins.

Sequencing was carried out using PBMCs. Every receptor here comes from a woman in her late teens or twenties in good health.

The rearrangement links TRBV29-1 to TRBJ2-1; TRBD1 might be the D (5 bases). The germline CDR1 and CDR2 sequences are SQVTM and ANQGSEA. V was cut by 6 bases and J by 3 bases, with 15 bases left in between. The CDR3 is made up of 14 amino acids. CDR3 nucleotide sequence: TGCAGCGTAGGGGCAGGGAAGAACTACAATGAGCAGTTCTTC. This translates into CSVGAGKNYNEQFF.

This clonotype was seen a handful of times. CDR3 loop: CASQRTGESSYEQYF. As DNA, the CDR3 is TGTGCCAGCCAAAGGACAGGGGAAAGCTCCTACGAGCAGTACTTC. The V and J genes are TRBV11-3 and TRBJ2-7; 9 bases map to TRBD1. V lost 8 bases to trimming and J lost 0 bases; unmatched junction nucleotides: 8. Germline CDR1 reads SGHNT; CDR2 reads YENEEA. The CDR3 has 15 amino acids. Supplemented by reference TRBV11-3 and TRBJ2-7, the full variable domain reads EAGVVQSPRYKIIEKKQPVAFWCNPISGHNTLYWYLQNLGQGPELLIRYENEEAVDDSQLPKDRFSAERLKGVDSTLKIQPAELGDSAVYLCASQRTGESSYEQYFGPGTRLTVT.

This clonotype was observed at least ten times. V is TRBV2 and J is TRBJ1-1; weak D call: TRBD1 (5 bases). Deletions cut 7 bases from V and 4 bases from J, with 7 bases between. The CDR3 loop spans 11 amino acids. The germline CDR1 and CDR2 sequences are SNHLY and FYNNEI. CDR3 region: CASNGGTEAFF. The CDR3, as DNA: TGTGCCAGCAACGGGGGCACTGAAGCTTTCTTT.

The chain couples TRBV4-3 to TRBJ2-1; D possibly uses TRBD1 or TRBD2 (5 bases each). The CDR3 length is 16 residues. The V end was cut by 4 bases, the J end by 6 bases, with 19 bases between. The germline CDR1 and CDR2 sequences are LGHNA and YSLEER. The chain's CDR3 is CASSRVEPGPGNEQFF. CDR3 in DNA: TGCGCCAGCAGCCGCGTCGAACCGGGACCGGGCAATGAGCAGTTCTTC.

This clonotype has a count of ten or more. CDR3 sequence (DNA): TGTGCCAGCAGCGGGGACAGGGTCAGCACCGGGGAGCTGTTTTTT. This codes for CASSGDRVSTGELFF. The gene calls are TRBV2 and TRBJ2-2; 9 bases agree with TRBD1. V was clipped by 6 bases and J by 4 bases; unmatched bases: 6. Germline-derived CDR1 and CDR2 are SNHLY and FYNNEI. The CDR3 has 15 amino acids. Full variable domain (missing parts from reference TRBV2 and TRBJ2-2): EPEVTQTPSHQVTQMGQEVILRCVPISNHLYFYWYRQILGQKVEFLVSFYNNEISEKSEIFDDQFSVERPDGSNFTLKIRSTKLEDSAMYFCASSGDRVSTGELFFGEGSRLTVL.

The chain combines TRBV7-9 with TRBJ2-7; D gene unclear. The CDR3 has 14 amino acids. V lost 1 base and J lost 5, with 12 bases in between. The V gene's germline CDR1 is SEHNR and CDR2 FQNEAQ (reference sequence). DNA of the CDR3: TGTGCCAGCAGCTTAGGCGGACCCGGGCACGAGCAGTACTTC. It translates to CASSLGGPGHEQYF. Full variable domain (outside the CDR3, taken from reference TRBV7-9 and TRBJ2-7): DTGVSQNPRHKITKRGQNVTFRCDPISEHNRLYWYRQTLGQGPEFLTYFQNEAQLEKSRLLSDRFSAERPKGSFSTLEIQRTEQGDSAMYLCASSLGGPGHEQYFGPGTRLTVT.

This clonotype was seen only a few times. This chain links TRBV12-3 or TRBV12-4 with TRBJ2-2; TRBD1 matches at 7 bases. This CDR3 has 13 residues. Unmatched junction bases numbered 2, after V lost 4 bases and J lost 6 bases. The CDR3 spells CASSYGTAGELFF. CDR3 DNA sequence: TGTGCCAGCAGTTACGGGACAGCCGGGGAGCTGTTTTTT.

This rearrangement joins TRBV20-1 to TRBJ2-4, with 12 bases matching TRBD2. The J segment lost 8 bases and the V segment lost 6 bases, leaving 11 bases of the junction unmatched. Germline-derived CDR1 and CDR2 are DFQATT and SNEGSKA (reference sequence). The CDR3 covers 15 residues. The CDR3 DNA is TGCAGTGCCGAAGGACTAGCGGGGAGGCGTGACATTCAGTACTTC. Protein sequence: CSAEGLAGRRDIQYF.

This clonotype was detected only a few times. The V call is TRBV20-1, the J call TRBJ1-3, with D possibly matching TRBD1 (5 bases). Germline V gene data show CDR1 as DFQATT and CDR2 as SNEGSKA (reference sequence). The V end lost 0 bases, the J end lost 0 bases, and 15 bases lay between the germline ends. This CDR3 is built from 17 residues. The CDR3 sequence is CSARDLRDADSGNTIYF. The CDR3 bases are TGCAGTGCTAGAGATCTAAGGGACGCCGACTCTGGAAACACCATATATTTT.

This clonotype was seen a handful of times. This chain connects TRBV5-1 to TRBJ1-1, with unresolved D. V was clipped by 6 bases and J by 0 bases, with 12 bases between them. The germline V gene encodes CDR1 SGHRS and CDR2 YFSETQ. The length of the CDR3 is 14 residues. The CDR3 here is CASTLDTLNTEAFF. CDR3 nucleotides: TGCGCCAGCACCTTAGACACTCTGAACACTGAAGCTTTCTTT.

This clonotype was observed a handful of times. The rearrangement links TRBV6-4 to TRBJ2-5; D tentatively fits TRBD1 or TRBD2 (5 bases each). CDR3 length equals 14 residues. CDR1 is MRHNA and CDR2 is SNTAGT in the germline V gene. The V gene lost 6 bases and the J gene lost 5 bases, with 16 bases spanning the gap. The CDR3 sequence is CASRDRPGWETQYF. The CDR3 DNA is TGTGCCAGCAGAGACAGACCGGGGTGGGAGACCCAGTACTTC.

This sequence joins TRBV3-1 and TRBJ1-2; no clear D. The CDR3 is made up of 14 amino acids. Trimming shortened V by 4 bases and J by 1 base, and 10 bases separated the two germline ends. Germline lookup yields CDR1 LGHDT and CDR2 YNNKEL (reference sequence). CDR3 loop: CASSPDGINYGYTF. As DNA, the CDR3 is TGTGCCAGCAGCCCGGACGGGATTAACTATGGCTACACCTTC.